This paragraph covers one TCR beta chain sequence. This clonotype has just a few counts. Its cognate antigen has yet to be identified. Base qualities are missing; no much larger clone stands one base away. V and J lose 4 bases and 4 bases, and a span of 10 bases separates them. Spanning cysteine to phenylalanine, the CDR3 consists of 13 amino acids. Just the 39-base CDR3 DNA is kept, in frame starting at base 1. CDR1 and CDR2, per the germline V gene, are MNHEY and SVGEGT. This sample stems from a study of T cell repertoires in cytomegalovirus infection (dated by TCRdb to about 2019). The study in broad terms: The HLA type of each donor mattered for the analysis, because public TCR beta signatures pointed to carriage of CMV infection along with the matching HLA type. General conclusions and limits of the study: In the ex vivo response, HLA-C-restricted CMV-specific TCR beta clonotypes were dominant, and in two of eight donors the single most frequent clonotype came from this HLA-C-restricted group. In both this cohort and an independent roughly 400-donor cohort, the cumulative frequency of public TCR beta family members distinguished carriers of CMV infection plus the relevant HLA type.

Instrument on record: Illumina HiSeq 1500. Using fastp trimming at Q25 and MiXCR clonotype assembly, TCRdb reanalyzed the public sequencing data and kept in-frame beta chains. Under each unique CDR3 protein, matching rows form one entry showing the most common genes and DNA. In this sample the table shows about 450,000 distinct CDR3 sequences, 31% of which occur a single time. Approximately 13% of the sample comes from the top ten. The TCR comes from a human donor in good health (CMV status not recorded). Some clones in this sample may be carry-over from other donors' samples. Recombination joined TRBV6-2 or TRBV6-3 with TRBJ1-1; the D gene lacks a confident call. The material sequenced was PBMCs. The DNA is as follows: TGTGCCAGCAGTTTGACCCAGGTCACTGAAGCTTTCTTT. This translates into CASSLTQVTEAFF.